The rows below give T cell receptor beta chains drawn from one sample of a study of patients and donors after allogeneic stem cell transplantation. TCRdb recomputed calls from the RT-PCR reads with MiXCR, one row per CDR3 protein. The sample carries hundreds of thousands of distinct CDR3 sequences, 15% to 20% recorded once. The sample taken for sequencing was blood, either unsorted or a sorted T cell fraction (not recorded which). The source of these receptors is a human donor who was either an allogeneic HSCT recipient or a stem cell or donor lymphocyte infusion donor (not recorded which). It is not recorded whose cells these are; they may come from a transplant donor. Both conserved end residues are part of each CDR3. A D gene is named only where the DNA matches it firmly. A row's size may be missing; if present it is once, few, many or a size class.

.	TRBV2	.	TRBJ1-6	TGTGCCAGCAGTGAAGGAGGGGTTTCGGATTCACCCCTCCACTTT	CASSEGGVSDSPLHF
TRBD1	TRBV30	once	TRBJ1-2	TGTGCCTGGGGACAGGGGCGCTTTGGCTACACCTTC	CAWGQGRFGYTF
TRBD2	TRBV28	.	TRBJ2-4	TGTGCCAGCAGTTACCCCCCAACGGGAGGTATACCCAAAAACTTTCAGTACTTC	CASSYPPTGGIPKNFQYF
TRBD2	TRBV5-1	.	TRBJ2-7	TGCGCCAGCAGCCTGAGTGGGACTAGCGGGACCTACGAGCAGTACTTC	CASSLSGTSGTYEQYF
.	TRBV12-3/TRBV12-4	.	TRBJ2-2	TGTGCCAGCACTAACCTGGAACTAGTAGCGTACACCGGGGAGCTGTTTTTT	CASTNLELVAYTGELFF
.	TRBV5-6	few	TRBJ1-1	TGTGCCAGCAGCCCCCCGGGGGCGTGGACTGAAGCTTTCTTT	CASSPPGAWTEAFF
TRBD2	TRBV6-1	many	TRBJ2-5	TGTGCCAGCAGGAGACTAGCGGGAGAGACCCAGTACTTC	CASRRLAGETQYF
.	TRBV6-5	few	TRBJ2-7	TGTGCCAGCAGTTACTCGGGGGGGGCTAGAAGCTCCTACGAGCAGTACTTC	CASSYSGGARSSYEQYF
.	TRBV5-1	few	TRBJ2-5	TGCGCCAGCAGCTTGGCCGGCTCGCTGTACCAAGAGACCCAGTACTTC	CASSLAGSLYQETQYF
TRBD1	TRBV12-3/TRBV12-4	.	TRBJ1-1	TGTGCCAGCACCCGTTTTGGGACAGGTGAAGCTTTCTTT	CASTRFGTGEAFF
.	TRBV24-1	few	TRBJ2-3	TGTGCCACCAGTGATGGGTGGGCGGGGAGCACAGATACGCAGTATTTT	CATSDGWAGSTDTQYF
.	TRBV19	.	TRBJ1-6	TGTGCCAGTAGTATAGACGGACAGAATTCACCCCTCCACTTT	CASSIDGQNSPLHF
.	TRBV9	.	TRBJ1-2	TGTGCCAGCAGCGTAGACGTTGGTGACTATGGCTACACCTTC	CASSVDVGDYGYTF
.	TRBV11-3	.	TRBJ2-3	TGTGCCAGCACCATCCAAGGGGCGCGGCCAGATACGCAGTATTTT	CASTIQGARPDTQYF
.	TRBV6-2/TRBV6-3	.	TRBJ2-4	TGTGCCAGCAGTGGACCAGGGGAGGAAAACATTCAGTACTTC	CASSGPGEENIQYF
TRBD2	TRBV20-1	few	TRBJ2-4	TGCAGTGCTACGGGCGGCGGGAGCGGGGCCAAAAACATTCAGTACTTC	CSATGGGSGAKNIQYF
.	TRBV5-6	few	TRBJ1-6	TGTGCCAGCAGTCAACAGAGGTTCAGGACACCCCTCCACTTT	CASSQQRFRTPLHF
.	TRBV5-6	few	TRBJ1-1	TGTGCCAGCAGCTTGAATCGCGGGACTGAAGCTTTCTTT	CASSLNRGTEAFF
.	TRBV12-3/TRBV12-4	many	TRBJ1-2	TGTGCCAGCAGGTTACAGGAGCTCTACACCTTC	CASRLQELYTF
.	TRBV6-1	.	TRBJ2-2	TGTGCCAGCAGTGAAAGAGGGGGGTCATCGGGGGAGCTGTTTTTT	CASSERGGSSGELFF
.	TRBV7-9	few	TRBJ1-2	TGTGCCAGCAGCCCAGCAAGGGTTGGCTACACCTTC	CASSPARVGYTF
TRBD2	TRBV6-2/TRBV6-3	once	TRBJ2-7	TGTGCCAGGGGGTCGCGGGGGAGGACCTACGAGCAGTACTTC	CARGSRGRTYEQYF
TRBD1	TRBV5-4	.	TRBJ2-1	TGTGCCAGCAGCTTAATTGGGACAGAGTCCAATGAGCAGTTCTTC	CASSLIGTESNEQFF
TRBD1	TRBV2	few	TRBJ2-5	TGTGCCATTCCGGGACAGGGGACGGGAGAGACCCAGTACTTC	CAIPGQGTGETQYF
TRBD2	TRBV6-1	few	TRBJ2-7	TGTGCCAGCAAGACGGCAGGACTAGGCTACGAGCAGTACTTC	CASKTAGLGYEQYF
.	TRBV14	.	TRBJ2-7	TGTGCCAGCAGCCAAGAGGGGGGTAAGGCGGCCTACGAGCAGTACTTC	CASSQEGGKAAYEQYF
.	TRBV5-1	many	TRBJ2-3	TGCGCCAGCAGCTTAATTCCGGTCATAGCAGGTACAGATACGCAGTATTTT	CASSLIPVIAGTDTQYF
.	TRBV11-2	.	TRBJ2-2	TGTGCCAGCATCTTAGTAGGACGGGAGATCGGGGAGCTGTTTTTT	CASILVGREIGELFF
TRBD1	TRBV15	few	TRBJ2-5	TGTGCCACCAGCAGCTTCCGGGACAGGGGGCGAAGGGAGACCCAGTACTTC	CATSSFRDRGRRETQYF
TRBD2	TRBV5-1	.	TRBJ2-1	TGCGCCAGCAGCTTGGGGGGCGGGAGGGGCTACAATGAGCAGTTCTTC	CASSLGGGRGYNEQFF
.	TRBV7-9	.	TRBJ2-5	TGTGCCAGCAGCCGCCCTCTAGAGCGACCTAACCAAGAGACCCAGTACTTC	CASSRPLERPNQETQYF
.	TRBV2	.	TRBJ2-4	TGTGCCAGCAGTCTATCGAACATTCAGTACTTC	CASSLSNIQYF
.	TRBV5-1	.	TRBJ2-3	TGCGCCAGCAGCTTGGACGGGGGCGCGACATTACGGGCGGATACGCAGTATTTT	CASSLDGGATLRADTQYF
.	TRBV2	.	TRBJ2-5	TGTGCCAGCAGTCGGGACTTTAAAGAGACCCAGTACTTC	CASSRDFKETQYF
TRBD1	TRBV6-1	few	TRBJ2-7	TGTGCCAGCAGTGAACAGGGGGTTACCCCCTACGAGCAGTACTTC	CASSEQGVTPYEQYF
.	TRBV4-1	many	TRBJ1-5	TGCGCCAGCAGCCAGGCCAGCTCAGGGGTAGGTCAGCCCCAGCATTTT	CASSQASSGVGQPQHF
TRBD2	TRBV7-9	.	TRBJ2-3	TGTGCCAGCAGCCATATAGCGGGAGAGGGCACAGATACGCAGTATTTT	CASSHIAGEGTDTQYF
.	TRBV7-9	.	TRBJ2-2	TGTGCCAGCAGCTCCAGAGCGCCCTCGGGCACCGGGGAGCTGTTTTTT	CASSSRAPSGTGELFF
.	TRBV18	.	TRBJ2-2	TGTGCCAGCTCACCACTGACAGGCACCGGGGAGCTGTTTTTT	CASSPLTGTGELFF
TRBD1	TRBV3-1	.	TRBJ2-6	TGTGCCAGCAGTTATACAGGGGCTCTAACCTCTGGGGCCAACGTCCTGACTTTC	CASSYTGALTSGANVLTF
.	TRBV20-1	many	TRBJ2-5	TGCAGTGCTAGAGATCCTGTGGAGGGAGAGACCCAGTACTTC	CSARDPVEGETQYF
TRBD2	TRBV5-1	few	TRBJ2-2	TGCGCCAGCAGCTTCACTAGCGGGAGGATAACCGGGGAGCTGTTTTTT	CASSFTSGRITGELFF
.	TRBV10-3	.	TRBJ1-1	TGTGCCATCAGTGAGTCTGGGGGGGTCCGCGACACTGAAGCTTTCTTT	CAISESGGVRDTEAFF
.	TRBV6-5	.	TRBJ1-5	TGTGCCAGCAGTTTCATAAACGACCCAGGTGGCAATCAGCCCCAGCATTTT	CASSFINDPGGNQPQHF
TRBD1	TRBV7-2	few	TRBJ2-3	TGTGCCAGCGATACTTTACAGGGGCTTACGCAGTATTTT	CASDTLQGLTQYF
.	TRBV27	.	TRBJ1-6	TGTGCCAGCAGTTTACAGGGAAGGGGTTCACCCCTCCACTTT	CASSLQGRGSPLHF
.	TRBV5-6	.	TRBJ2-7	TGTGCCAGCAGCCACCCTAAAATTAGCTCCTACGAGCAGTACTTC	CASSHPKISSYEQYF
.	TRBV7-2	many	TRBJ2-3	TGTGCCAGCAGCCCACGCAGACCTAAAACAGATACGCAGTATTTT	CASSPRRPKTDTQYF
.	TRBV20-1	few	TRBJ1-2	TGCAGTGCTAGAGAGGACACCAAGGGCTACACCTTC	CSAREDTKGYTF
.	TRBV4-1	many	TRBJ1-2	TGCGCCAGCAGCCACGGACAGTCCTATGGCTACACCTTC	CASSHGQSYGYTF
.	TRBV6-1	.	TRBJ2-5	TGTGCCAGCAGTGGCGACGGACGGCCAGAGACCCAGTACTTC	CASSGDGRPETQYF